Detailed here is one T cell receptor beta chain. Its target is unknown. These data come from a study of cytomegalovirus exposure and HLA in healthy donors. Points from the study as a whole: Prior analysis indicated that the majority of TCR beta V segments exhibited productivity approximately 90% or approximately 30% of the time. Rarity characterized most TCR sequences, yet some public TCRs appeared in many donors.

It was with 60 Vbeta and 13 Jbeta primers that the PCR ran. Sequenced by immunoSEQ multiplex PCR; TCRdb stores in-frame clones only, minus some. Counted here are about 57,000 clones, approximately 80% occurring once; the ten biggest clones make up less than 7%. The source of this sequence is a male donor in good health and CMV-seronegative. Sequencing was carried out using PBMCs.

CDR3 in DNA: TGCAGCGCTACAGGGTTGGGTGAGCAGTTCTTC. It translates to CSATGLGEQFF. V gene TRBV29-1 combines with J gene TRBJ2-1, with D perhaps TRBD1 (6 bases). Germline loops: CDR1 SQVTM, CDR2 ANQGSEA. The CDR3 is 11 residues long. V shed 7 bases and J shed 9 bases, with 13 bases lying between them.